A selection of T cell receptor beta chains follows, all from one sample in a study of cytomegalovirus exposure and HLA in healthy donors. Profiled with immunoSEQ multiplex PCR; TCRdb holds only in-frame clones, not every one. The table records about 130,000 clones, 80% of them present only once. The specimen was PBMCs. All receptors come from a human donor in good health. CDR3s include the opening cysteine and the closing phenylalanine or tryptophan. The D gene is left open where the match is weak. The size of a clone is reported for some rows only, either as once, few or many, or as a class for expanded clones.

d_call	clone_size	v_call	j_call	cdr3_aa	cdr3_nt
TRBD2	-	TRBV4-2	TRBJ2-1	CASSQVAGVSYNEQFF	TGTGCCAGCAGCCAAGTAGCGGGCGTCTCCTACAATGAGCAGTTCTTC
-	-	TRBV28	TRBJ1-2	CASSLSVNYGYTF	TGTGCCAGCAGTTTGTCTGTAAACTATGGCTACACCTTC
TRBD1	once	TRBV2	TRBJ2-2	CASIRGQGDTGELFF	TGTGCCAGCATTAGGGGACAGGGCGACACCGGGGAGCTGTTTTTT
-	-	TRBV5-1	TRBJ2-7	CASLSTVTHEQYF	TGCGCCAGCCTTTCGACAGTGACGCACGAGCAGTACTTC
TRBD1	-	TRBV12-5	TRBJ1-2	CASGLPTGRLGCTF	TGTGCTAGTGGTTTGCCGACAGGGCGCCTTGGCTGCACCTTC
-	-	TRBV29-1	TRBJ2-1	CSTGVDNEQFF	TGCAGCACCGGGGTCGACAATGAGCAGTTCTTC
-	once	TRBV4-1	TRBJ1-1	CASSQDSWESFEAFF	TGTGCCAGCAGCCAAGATAGCTGGGAGAGCTTCGAGGCTTTCTTT
TRBD1	-	TRBV29-1	TRBJ1-2	CSVDRGPIYGYTF	TGCAGCGTTGACAGGGGGCCAATCTATGGCTACACCTTC
-	-	TRBV21-1	TRBJ1-2	CASISNCGYTF	TGTGCCAGCATAAGTAACTGTGGCTACACCTTC
-	-	TRBV6-1	TRBJ1-2	CASSSGYYGYTF	TGTGCCAGCAGTTCAGGTTACTATGGCTACACCTTC
-	once	TRBV5-4	TRBJ2-2	CASSLTVTGELFF	TGTGCCAGCAGCTTGACGGTAACCGGGGAGCTGTTTTTT
-	few	TRBV5-1	TRBJ1-1	CASSLSRGPEAFF	TGCGCCAGCAGCTTGTCCCGGGGTCCTGAAGCTTTCTTT
-	-	TRBV27	TRBJ2-7	CASSMTLSSYEQYF	TGTGCCAGCAGTATGACACTGAGCTCCTACGAGCAGTACTTC
-	-	TRBV5-5	TRBJ2-2	CASSDSTGELFF	TGTGCCAGCAGCGATAGCACCGGGGAGCTGTTTTTT
-	-	TRBV6-5	TRBJ2-4	CASTGAKNIQYF	TGTGCCAGCACCGGTGCCAAAAACATTCAGTACTTC
-	-	TRBV21-1	TRBJ2-3	CASSLPLLLSDTQYF	TGTGCCAGCAGCCTACCTTTACTATTATCAGATACGCAGTATTTT
-	few	TRBV6-5	TRBJ1-1	CASRYNTEAFF	TGTGCCAGCAGGTATAACACTGAAGCTTTCTTT
TRBD1	-	TRBV6-6	TRBJ2-3	CASSYSGAGGRDTQYF	TGTGCCAGCAGTTACTCTGGGGCAGGGGGACGGGATACGCAGTATTTT
-	-	TRBV10-1	TRBJ1-6	CASSEYRNNSPLHF	TGCGCCAGCAGTGAGTACAGGAATAATTCACCCCTCCACTTT
TRBD2	-	TRBV2	TRBJ2-7	CASRALSGLAANYEQYF	TGTGCCAGCAGGGCCCTATCCGGACTAGCGGCGAACTACGAGCAGTACTTC
TRBD1	-	TRBV28	TRBJ2-7	CASRTTGGEGYEQYF	TGTGCCAGCAGGACCACAGGGGGCGAAGGCTACGAGCAGTACTTC
-	-	TRBV15	TRBJ1-4	CATSRVGIPTNEKLFF	TGTGCCACCAGCAGAGTCGGGATCCCAACTAATGAAAAACTGTTTTTT
-	few	TRBV5-5	TRBJ1-2	CASSLAAPEGYGYTF	TGTGCCAGCAGCTTGGCTGCCCCGGAGGGCTATGGCTACACCTTC
-	-	TRBV28	TRBJ1-6	CASSFSRTGSNNSPLHF	TGTGCCAGCAGTTTCTCCCGAACAGGGTCAAACAATTCACCCCTCCACTTT
-	once	TRBV4-1	TRBJ1-4	CASSQGDLFSAREGNEKLFF	TGCGCCAGCAGCCAAGGGGATCTTTTTTCAGCCCGGGAAGGTAATGAAAAACTGTTTTTT
-	once	TRBV15	TRBJ1-2	CATSATRNYGYTF	TGTGCCACCAGCGCGACACGTAACTATGGCTACACCTTC
-	-	TRBV7-9	TRBJ2-4	CASSPPILRGINIQYF	TGTGCCAGCAGCCCACCTATTCTCAGGGGAATAAACATTCAGTACTTC
-	-	TRBV5-1	TRBJ2-1	CASSLAGGAGGDEQFF	TGCGCCAGCAGCTTGGCAGGGGGCGCAGGGGGGGATGAGCAGTTCTTC
-	-	TRBV25-1	TRBJ1-2	CASTDSYGYTF	TGTGCCAGCACCGACAGTTATGGCTACACCTTC
-	few	TRBV18	TRBJ1-4	CASSPPQGFGEKLFF	TGTGCCAGCTCACCACCACAGGGTTTCGGGGAAAAACTGTTTTTT
-	-	TRBV6-5	TRBJ1-1	CASSPSITSEAFF	TGTGCCAGCAGCCCTAGCATCACCTCTGAAGCTTTCTTT
TRBD2	-	TRBV5-4	TRBJ2-1	CASSTSGAVFF	TGTGCCAGCAGCACTAGCGGGGCGGTGTTCTTC
TRBD1	-	TRBV4-1	TRBJ1-5	CASGQDPGTGNQPQHF	TGCGCCAGCGGCCAGGACCCAGGGACAGGCAATCAGCCCCAGCATTTT
-	once	TRBV7-9	TRBJ2-7	CASSIPGRGFAYEQYF	TGTGCCAGCAGCATCCCAGGGAGGGGGTTTGCTTACGAGCAGTACTTC
-	once	TRBV6-6	TRBJ1-6	CASSNNYNSPLHF	TGTGCCAGCAGTAACAACTATAATTCACCCCTCCACTTT
-	-	TRBV6-5	TRBJ2-7	CASRTGIRSSYEQYF	TGTGCCAGCAGGACGGGGATTAGGAGCTCCTACGAGCAGTACTTC
TRBD2	-	TRBV4-2	TRBJ2-7	CASSRDGGAYEQYF	TGTGCCAGCAGCCGGGACGGGGGGGCCTACGAGCAGTACTTC
-	-	TRBV4-2	TRBJ2-6	CASSPQATGANVLTF	TGTGCCAGCAGCCCACAGGCGACTGGGGCCAACGTCCTGACTTTC
-	-	TRBV29-1	TRBJ1-1	CSAQGEVWNTEAFF	TGCAGCGCCCAAGGGGAGGTGTGGAACACTGAAGCTTTCTTT
TRBD2	-	TRBV11-3	TRBJ2-1	CASSPSSGGLQQFF	TGTGCCAGCAGCCCTAGTAGCGGGGGCCTTCAGCAGTTCTTC
-	-	TRBV21-1	TRBJ1-5	CASSKTPTGSPQPQHF	TGTGCCAGCAGCAAAACGCCGACAGGGTCCCCTCAGCCCCAGCATTTT
TRBD2	-	TRBV19	TRBJ2-3	CASRTSRSTDTQYF	TGTGCCAGTAGGACTAGCAGAAGCACAGATACGCAGTATTTT
-	-	TRBV6-6	TRBJ2-5	CASSIGAEQETQYF	TGTGCCAGCAGCATAGGTGCGGAACAAGAGACCCAGTACTTC
-	-	TRBV7-8	TRBJ2-1	CASSFGRGLPGGGQFF	TGTGCCAGCAGCTTTGGTCGGGGACTCCCAGGTGGCGGGCAGTTCTTC
-	-	TRBV6-1	TRBJ2-7	CASYREGHYEQYF	TGTGCCAGCTACCGGGAAGGGCACTACGAGCAGTACTTC
-	-	TRBV10-3	TRBJ1-3	CAISIDNSGNTIYF	TGTGCCATCAGCATAGATAACTCTGGAAACACCATATATTTT
-	-	TRBV6-4	TRBJ1-1	CASSPNTLNTEAFF	TGTGCCAGCAGCCCAAACACCCTGAACACTGAAGCTTTCTTT
TRBD2	-	TRBV19	TRBJ2-7	CASSLRGVMTYEQYF	TGTGCCAGTAGTTTGCGGGGGGTAATGACCTACGAGCAGTACTTC
TRBD1	few	TRBV27	TRBJ2-7	CASSLVGTGGYEQYF	TGTGCCAGCAGTTTGGTCGGGACAGGGGGCTACGAGCAGTACTTC
-	many	TRBV5-1	TRBJ1-4	CASSLGAREKLFF	TGCGCCAGCAGCTTGGGGGCGCGTGAAAAACTGTTTTTT
-	-	TRBV25-1	TRBJ1-4	CASSESGRKLFF	TGTGCCAGCAGTGAATCTGGGAGGAAACTGTTTTTT
-	-	TRBV19	TRBJ1-2	CASSFTGHSPHNYGYTF	TGTGCCAGTAGTTTTACAGGCCATTCACCCCACAACTATGGCTACACCTTC